The clone carrying this T cell receptor beta chain was found a few times. This entry comes from a study of blood T cell repertoires in COVID-19. Looking at the study overall: COVID-19 samples collected from the United States, Italy and Spain covered acute and convalescent phases.

Germline CDR1 and CDR2: SGHRS and YFSETQ. V lost 4 bases, J lost 8 bases, and 7 bases stayed unmatched. CDR3 length: 13 residues. Authors' data handling: Amplifying reference gene primers gave estimates of nucleated cell counts. Profiling relied on immunoSEQ multiplex PCR, and the TCRdb table lists in-frame clones only, not all of them. V and J calls and clone size are copied from that table; D and trimming were computed from the DNA. This table has 100,000 to 120,000 clones, over 65% appearing once. The sequenced material came from peripheral blood. The chain uses TRBV5-1 and TRBJ1-2, with 8 bases fitting TRBD1. The sequence derives from a woman between 40 and 55 years old with acute or convalescent COVID-19. The CDR3 here is CASSEGQAGGYTF. CDR3 nucleotides: TGCGCCAGCAGCGAGGGACAGGCCGGCGGCTACACCTTC.